This T cell receptor beta chain came from a study of CD8 T cells in ankylosing spondylitis. Regarding the study as a whole: Blood of patients with ankylosing spondylitis appeared to be characterized by a TCR beta motif of eight highly homologous variants. Disease-linked clones reportedly showed significant enrichment in matched ankylosing spondylitis synovial fluid. Some motif variants had been reported before (in reactive arthritis synovial fluid and blood).

Germline V CDR1 and CDR2: KGHSH, LQKENI. Trimming removed 6 bases from V and 4 bases from J, with 7 bases in between. The CDR3 totals 11 residues. Making use of molecular barcodes, quantitative 5'-RACE generated TCR beta libraries. One entry per CDR3 protein, called by TCRdb with MiXCR from the 5' RACE reads. The sample consists of about 220,000 distinct CDR3 sequences, around 24% of them appearing once. Points on this clonotype: Antigen: not known.

The J gene is TRBJ2-7, the V gene TRBV18; either TRBD1 or TRBD2 may fit D (5 bases each). The clonotype originates from a male donor with ankylosing spondylitis or in good health (not recorded which). The sequencing sample was made of blood, either unsorted or a sorted T cell fraction (not recorded which). CDR3 residues: CASSEGYEQYF. CDR3 sequence (DNA): TGTGCCAGCTCTGAGGGGTACGAGCAGTACTTC.